This T cell receptor beta chain was profiled in a study of regulatory T cells in long-lasting Graves disease. Time point here: persistent/refractory GD, antithyroid drugs over 5 years with positive TRAb. The TCR library used RNA extracted from PBMCs. From each patient, about 8.3 milliliters of peripheral blood was drawn and collected into an EDTA anticoagulant tube. Researchers made TCR beta libraries by using iRepertoire HTBI primers and running Arm-PCR on CDR3 regions. TCRdb recomputed calls from the multiplex PCR reads with MiXCR, one row per CDR3 protein. The table lists around 460,000 distinct CDR3 sequences, 20% to 25% of them singletons. This clonotype appeared a few times. Its antigen is unknown. The germline CDR1 and CDR2 sequences are LNHDA and SQIVND (reference sequence). Trimming stripped 4 bases from V and 7 bases from J, with 13 bases between. The CDR3 is 13 amino acids. Study-wide findings and caveats: Persistent disease was associated with favored TRBV28 usage and with favored use of TRBJ1-2 and TRBJ2-5. It was peripheral blood alone, not thyroid tissue, that was studied. Possibly, too few samples lowered accuracy.

Material: peripheral blood mononuclear cells (PBMCs), obtained when the disease was refractory, from a patient treated with antithyroid drugs. The clonotype originates from a female donor with Graves disease. The chain has TRBV19 and TRBJ1-1; D perhaps matches TRBD1 (5 bases). The CDR3 region is CASSTPPGGEAFF. The CDR3 DNA reads TGTGCCAGTAGTACCCCCCCGGGGGGTGAAGCTTTCTTT.